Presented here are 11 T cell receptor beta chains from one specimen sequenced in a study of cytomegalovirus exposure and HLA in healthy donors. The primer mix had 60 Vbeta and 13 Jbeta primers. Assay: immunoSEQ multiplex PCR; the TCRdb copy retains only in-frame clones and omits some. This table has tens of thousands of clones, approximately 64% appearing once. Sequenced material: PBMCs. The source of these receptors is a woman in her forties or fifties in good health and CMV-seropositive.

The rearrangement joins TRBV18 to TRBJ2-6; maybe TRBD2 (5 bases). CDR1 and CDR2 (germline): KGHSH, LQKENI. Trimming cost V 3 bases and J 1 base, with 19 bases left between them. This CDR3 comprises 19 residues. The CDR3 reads CASSPVGQDGSSGANVLTF. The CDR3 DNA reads TGTGCCAGCTCACCTGTGGGCCAGGATGGGAGTTCTGGGGCCAACGTCCTGACTTTC. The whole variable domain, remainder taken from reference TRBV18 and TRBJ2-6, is NAGVMQNPRHLVRRRGQEARLRCSPMKGHSHVYWYRQLPEEGLKFMVYLQKENIIDESGMPKERFSAEFPKEGPSILRIQQVVRGDSAAYFCASSPVGQDGSSGANVLTFGAGSRLTVL.

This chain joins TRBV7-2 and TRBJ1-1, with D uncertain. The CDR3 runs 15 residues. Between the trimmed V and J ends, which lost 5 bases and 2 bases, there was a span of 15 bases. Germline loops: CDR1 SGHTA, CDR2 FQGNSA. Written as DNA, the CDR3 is TGTGCCAGCAGCCCCTTCCGTAGAGGAAACACTGAAGCTTTCTTT. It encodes CASSPFRRGNTEAFF.

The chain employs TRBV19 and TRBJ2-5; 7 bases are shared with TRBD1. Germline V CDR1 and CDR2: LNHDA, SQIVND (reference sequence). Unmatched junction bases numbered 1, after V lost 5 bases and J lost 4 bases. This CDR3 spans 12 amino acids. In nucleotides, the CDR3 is TGTGCCAGTAGTTCAGGGGGAGAGACCCAGTACTTC. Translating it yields CASSSGGETQYF.

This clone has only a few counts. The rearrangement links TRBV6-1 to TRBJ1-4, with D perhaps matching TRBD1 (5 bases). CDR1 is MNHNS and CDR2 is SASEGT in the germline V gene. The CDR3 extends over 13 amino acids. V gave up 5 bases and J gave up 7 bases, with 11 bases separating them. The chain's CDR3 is CASSPWTLEKLFF. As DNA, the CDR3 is TGTGCCAGCAGTCCGTGGACACTTGAAAAACTGTTTTTT.

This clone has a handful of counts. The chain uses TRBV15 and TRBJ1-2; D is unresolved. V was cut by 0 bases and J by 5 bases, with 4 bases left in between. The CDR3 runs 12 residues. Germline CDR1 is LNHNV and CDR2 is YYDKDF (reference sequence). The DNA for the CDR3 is TGTGCCACCAGCAGAGAGGCATATGGCTACACCTTC. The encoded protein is CATSREAYGYTF.

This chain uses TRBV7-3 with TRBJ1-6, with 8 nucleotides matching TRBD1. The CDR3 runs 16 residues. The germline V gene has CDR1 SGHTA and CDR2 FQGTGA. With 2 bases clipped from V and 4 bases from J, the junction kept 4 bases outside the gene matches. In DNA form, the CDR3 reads TGTGCCAGCAGCTTAGAGGGACAGGAGTATAATTCACCCCTCCACTTT. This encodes CASSLEGQEYNSPLHF.

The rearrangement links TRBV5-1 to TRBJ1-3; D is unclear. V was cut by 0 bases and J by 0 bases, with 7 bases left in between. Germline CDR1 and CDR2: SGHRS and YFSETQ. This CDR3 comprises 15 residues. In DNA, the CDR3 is TGCGCCAGCAGCTTGGACAAATACTCTGGAAACACCATATATTTT. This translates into CASSLDKYSGNTIYF.

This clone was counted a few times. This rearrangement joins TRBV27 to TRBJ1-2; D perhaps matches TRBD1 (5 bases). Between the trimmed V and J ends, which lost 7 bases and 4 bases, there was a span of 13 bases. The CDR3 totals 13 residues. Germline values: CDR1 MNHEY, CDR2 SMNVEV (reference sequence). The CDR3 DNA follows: TGTGCCAGCATGGGCGGGGCTAGCTATGGCTACACCTTC. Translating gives CASMGGASYGYTF.

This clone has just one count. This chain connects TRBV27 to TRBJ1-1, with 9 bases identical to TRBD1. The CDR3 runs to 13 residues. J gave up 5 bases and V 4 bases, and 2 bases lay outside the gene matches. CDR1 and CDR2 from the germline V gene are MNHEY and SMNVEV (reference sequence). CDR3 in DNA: TGTGCCAGCAGTTCTGGGACAGGGACTGAAGCTTTCTTT. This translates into CASSSGTGTEAFF.

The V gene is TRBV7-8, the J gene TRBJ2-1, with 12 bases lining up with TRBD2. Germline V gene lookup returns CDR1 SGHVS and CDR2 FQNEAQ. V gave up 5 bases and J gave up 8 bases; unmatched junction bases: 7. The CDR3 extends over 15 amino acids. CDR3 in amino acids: CASSDLAGGLDEQFF. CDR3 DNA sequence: TGTGCCAGCAGCGACCTAGCGGGGGGGCTGGATGAGCAGTTCTTC.

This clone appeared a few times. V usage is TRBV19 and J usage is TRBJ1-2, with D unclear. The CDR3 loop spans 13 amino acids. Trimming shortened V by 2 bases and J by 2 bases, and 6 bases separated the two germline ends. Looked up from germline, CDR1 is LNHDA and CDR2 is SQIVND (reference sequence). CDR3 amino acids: CASSIMENYGYTF. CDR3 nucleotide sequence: TGTGCCAGTAGTATAATGGAGAACTATGGCTACACCTTC.